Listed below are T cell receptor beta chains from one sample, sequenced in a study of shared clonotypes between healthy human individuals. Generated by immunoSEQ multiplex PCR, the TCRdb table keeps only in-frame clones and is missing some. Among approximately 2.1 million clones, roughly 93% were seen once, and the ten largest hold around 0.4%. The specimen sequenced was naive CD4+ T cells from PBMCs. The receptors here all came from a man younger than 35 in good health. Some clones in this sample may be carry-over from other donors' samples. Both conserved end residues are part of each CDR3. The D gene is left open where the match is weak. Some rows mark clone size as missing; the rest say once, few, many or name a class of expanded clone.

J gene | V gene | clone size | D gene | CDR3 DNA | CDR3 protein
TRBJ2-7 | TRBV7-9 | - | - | TGTGCCAGCAGCTTCTCGGCAGGCTACGAGCAGTACTTC | CASSFSAGYEQYF
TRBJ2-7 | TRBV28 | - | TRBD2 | TGTGCCAGCAGTTTGCCTAGCGGGAGGGCCCACGAGCAGTACTTC | CASSLPSGRAHEQYF
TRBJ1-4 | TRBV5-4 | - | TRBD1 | TGTGCCAGCAGCTCGCCGGGACAGGGTAATGAAAAACTGTTTTTT | CASSSPGQGNEKLFF
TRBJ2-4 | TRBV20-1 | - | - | TGCAGTGCTAGCCATGGAAACATTCAGTACTTC | CSASHGNIQYF
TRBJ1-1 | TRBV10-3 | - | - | TGTGCCATCAGTGCAAACGGAAGGGTGAAAATGAACACTGAAGCTTTCTTT | CAISANGRVKMNTEAFF
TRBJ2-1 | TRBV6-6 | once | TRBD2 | TGTGCCAGCAGAGGGGCCGGGACTAGCGTCGACAATGAGCAGTTCTTC | CASRGAGTSVDNEQFF
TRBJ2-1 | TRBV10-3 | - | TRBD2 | TGTGCCATCAGTGAGTCTGGGAAGCGGGGTGAGCAGTTCTTC | CAISESGKRGEQFF
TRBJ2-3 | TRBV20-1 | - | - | TGCAGTGCTGTGAATGCAGATACGCAGTATTTT | CSAVNADTQYF
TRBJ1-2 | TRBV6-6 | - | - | TGTGCCAGCATTCGGAGTTTCGGGACAACTAACTATGGCTACACCTTC | CASIRSFGTTNYGYTF
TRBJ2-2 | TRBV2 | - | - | TGTGCCGGTCAACAGGGCTCCAACACCGGGGAGCTGTTTTTT | CAGQQGSNTGELFF
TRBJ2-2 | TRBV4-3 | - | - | TGCGCCAGCAGCCAAGAACGGCTGAACACCGGGGAGCTGTTTTTT | CASSQERLNTGELFF
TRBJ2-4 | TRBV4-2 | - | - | TGTGCCAGCAGCCAAGGAGAGCTCGAAGACATTCAGTACTTC | CASSQGELEDIQYF
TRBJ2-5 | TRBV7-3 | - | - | TGTGCCAGCAGCTCACTAGTTTCAGAGACCCAGTACTTC | CASSSLVSETQYF
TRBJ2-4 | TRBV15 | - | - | TGTGCCACCAGCAGACTCACCTTAGCCAAAAACATTCAGTACTTC | CATSRLTLAKNIQYF
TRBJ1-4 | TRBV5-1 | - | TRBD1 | TGCGCCAGCAGCTTGGACAGGGGAAATGAAAAACTGTTTTTT | CASSLDRGNEKLFF
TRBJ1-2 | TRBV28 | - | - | TGTGCCAGCAGTTTAGGGCCCGGGGTCTATGGCTACACCTTC | CASSLGPGVYGYTF
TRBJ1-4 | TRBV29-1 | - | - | TGCAGCGCCGCGGCAGTAGGTGAAAAACTGTTTTTT | CSAAAVGEKLFF
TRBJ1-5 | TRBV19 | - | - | TGTGCCAGTAGTCAGTGGCCGACCCGGGGCAATCAGCCCCAGCATTTT | CASSQWPTRGNQPQHF
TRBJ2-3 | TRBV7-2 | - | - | TGTGCCAGCAGCTTAGGGGTGGCTAGCACAGATACGCAGTATTTT | CASSLGVASTDTQYF
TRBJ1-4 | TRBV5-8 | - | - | TGTGCCAGCAGCGAAGTAATACGGGGAGGAAAACTGTTTTTT | CASSEVIRGGKLFF
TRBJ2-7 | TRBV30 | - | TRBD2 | TGTGCCTGGTTACGCTCTAGCGGGCACTCCTACGAGCAGTACTTC | CAWLRSSGHSYEQYF
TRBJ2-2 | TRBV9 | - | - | TGTGCCAGCAGTTCAGGCCCGATTGTGAACGGGGAGCTGTTTTTT | CASSSGPIVNGELFF
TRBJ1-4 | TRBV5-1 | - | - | TGCGCCAGCAGCTTGATGGGGCCTGGGGGCGAAAAACTGTTTTTT | CASSLMGPGGEKLFF
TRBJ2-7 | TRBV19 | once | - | TGTGCCAGTAGTACGGGAACGGGAGAGCAGTACTTC | CASSTGTGEQYF
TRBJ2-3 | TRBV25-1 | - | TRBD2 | TGTGCCAGCTCGGGACTAGCGGGAGTTAAGACAGATACGCAGTATTTT | CASSGLAGVKTDTQYF
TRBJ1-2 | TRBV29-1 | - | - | TGCAGCGTTGAAGCTTACAGGGTTTACTATGGCTACACCTTC | CSVEAYRVYYGYTF
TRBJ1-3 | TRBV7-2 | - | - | TGTGCCAGCAGCTTTGACGGTTACTCTGGAAACACCATATATTTT | CASSFDGYSGNTIYF
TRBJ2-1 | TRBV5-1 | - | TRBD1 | TGCGCCAGCAGCCGGGAGCCCGGACAGGGGGCCTACAATGAGCAGTTCTTC | CASSREPGQGAYNEQFF
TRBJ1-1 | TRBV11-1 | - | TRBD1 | TGTGCCAGCAGCCGTGGGACAGTGAACACTGAAGCTTTCTTT | CASSRGTVNTEAFF